The source of this T cell receptor (beta chain) is a study of blood T cells in healthy people across ages (dated by TCRdb to about 2015). Notes on the research overall: In model experiments, template switching captured roughly one uniquely barcoded TCR beta cDNA molecule for every two T cells. Age-related changes in TCR beta repertoire diversity were measured in the study by deep sequencing normalized with unique cDNA molecular identifiers. Donors were grouped into four age groups: young (average 16 years), middle-aged (39), aged (around 60) and long-lived (about 90). The study analyzed two additional independent replicas of 1 million unique cDNA reads from the same blood draw for two donors, one aged 18 to 29 and one aged 80 or older. The full study reports these points: Estimates of total diversity based on one million sequenced T cells were considered lower bounds and underestimates. Because the CMV infection status of the donors was unknown, age-related changes in expanded clonotypes may potentially have been confounded. Bulk unsorted PBMC profiling prevented conclusive comparison of naive and antigen-experienced compartments. The percentage of naive T cells measured by flow cytometry correlated strongly with observed TCR beta diversity. Compared with the aged group, the long-lived group had more naive CD4+ T cells, fewer expanded clones and increased TCR diversity, suggesting age selection. As age increased, observed TCR beta diversity per million T cells dropped in a roughly linear way, and a significant reduction was already evident by age around 41.

Libraries were built with 5' RACE. Instrument on record: Illumina HiSeq 2500. A second PCR of about 6 to 11 cycles was run with a J-beta primer mix and a sample-barcoded 5' primer. A unique molecular identifier was introduced onto each TCR beta cDNA molecule by a template-switch 5' adaptor carrying 12 random nucleotides. Each sample yielded at least 3 million CDR3-containing paired-end reads. First-strand cDNA synthesis was performed from all RNA using the Mint cDNA synthesis kit, with priming by a TRBC-specific oligonucleotide. Following uracil-DNA glycosylase treatment, all cDNA underwent a first 18-cycle PCR with the universal primers M1SS and BC2_uni_R. Turning to the authors' computational methods: Each sample was normalized by randomly selecting 1 million high-quality reads, each carrying a distinct molecular identifier. Reads sharing molecular identifiers were discarded rather than binned into consensus sequences. CDR3 identification, clonotype clustering and error correction used MiTCR with a Q25 quality threshold and the strictest error-elimination algorithm. Lower-bound total TCR beta diversity was estimated with a nonparametric unseen species model using Euler transformation. TCRdb redid the processing of the public reads, applying fastp at Q25 and MiXCR, and retained in-frame beta chains. Rows are combined by CDR3 protein, so each entry shows the most common genes and DNA. TCRdb, not the authors, supplied the V and J calls. The sample table records some 930,000 distinct CDR3 sequences; about 29% of these occur just once. More than 8.5% of the sample belongs to the ten largest clones.

Taken from the germline V gene, the CDR1 and CDR2 loops are KGHSH and LQKENI. Reading from cysteine to phenylalanine, the CDR3 counts 15 amino acids. Only CDR3 DNA is held: 45 bases, read in frame from base 1. Trimming leaves V shorter by 3 bases and J shorter by 6 bases, with the junction holding 7 bases beyond the gene matches. The donors were roughly 40 Caucasian individuals from Russia, aged roughly 6 to 100 years, who were systemically healthy. Around 10 milliliters of peripheral blood were collected from each donor into EDTA-treated Vacutainer tubes. PBMCs were isolated by Ficoll-Paque density-gradient centrifugation, with at least 7 million obtained per sample. Total RNA was extracted from PBMCs with Trizol reagent, with at least 5 micrograms obtained per sample. For every donor, flow cytometry on a PBMC aliquot measured the percentage of naive CD45RAhigh/CD27high T cells. With respect to this clonotype: Its antigen remains unidentified. The input lacks base qualities; no much larger clone sits a single base away.

These data were also reused for a study on T cells of mothers and their children. The other study reports the following: The donors were nine systemically healthy Caucasian individuals, made up of three mothers and their six children. cDNA synthesis used all of the extracted RNA, with roughly 1.5 ug of RNA in each 15 ul reaction. Sample barcodes and 2-4 random nucleotides were added via the M1S primer in the second PCR. Each mother yielded over 8.5 million TCR beta CDR3 reads and each child about 3 million reads. In both related and unrelated pairs, thymic selection shapes the output of TCR recombination in a similar way, with inherited differences having only a minor effect. Normalized repertoire overlap in related mother-child pairs was always slightly higher than in unrelated mother-child pairs, but the difference was never significant. No persistent microchimeric T cell clones were found, with a detection sensitivity of 80 to 100 clones per million clonotypes. In the study, deep NGS was used to compare the TCR beta repertoires of mothers and children, and features distinguishing related mother-child pairs from unrelated individuals were sought. On average, the children were approximately 12 +/- 4 years old, while the mothers were about 37 +/- 4 years old. After adapter ligation was performed with NEBNext reagents, the libraries were sequenced on an Illumina HiSeq 2000 with 100+100 nt paired-end reads. To prevent cross-contamination, the mother and child libraries were prepared a month apart and were sequenced in separate runs. Between roughly 450,000 and 2,000,000 distinct TCR beta clonotypes were identified per donor. Naive TCR beta clonotypes were estimated from low-frequency clonotypes matched to each donor's FACS-determined naive share, without sorting.

The rearranged chain carries TRBV18 and TRBJ1-2; the central 10 bases match TRBD1. The receptor was derived from a woman between 40 and 55 years old in good health. Sequenced sample: blood. The nucleotide sequence reads as follows: TGTGCCAGCTCACCTGGGACAGGGGTACGGCATGGCTACACCTTC. This yields the protein CASSPGTGVRHGYTF.